The sequence of this T cell receptor beta chain was determined in a study of T cells expressing NK-cell markers. Study results and limitations: Whether expanded NKG2C+ T cell clones were HCMV-specific remained unclear.

Germline V gene data show CDR1 as SGHAT and CDR2 as FQNNGV. The CDR3 runs to 17 residues. Notes on this clonotype: The antigen remains unidentified.

From its re-call of the 5' RACE reads, TCRdb lists each CDR3 protein once, without DNA. This repertoire includes 300,000 to 450,000 distinct CDR3 sequences. The sample consisted of blood T cells: a sorted CD56 or NKG2C T cell subset, CD4+ or CD8+ T cells, or bulk PBMC T cells (not recorded which). The genes are TRBV11-2 and TRBJ2-1; TCRdb names TRBD1, which stays unverified in the absence of DNA. This clonotype originated in a man aged 18 to 69 in good health. The CDR3 loop is CASSLDLGQGRGNEQFF. The variable domain in full, completed from reference TRBV11-2 and TRBJ2-1, reads EAGVAQSPRYKIIEKRQSVAFWCNPISGHATLYWYQQILGQGPKLLIQFQNNGVVDDSQLPKDRFSAERLKGVDSTLKIQPAKLEDSAVYLCASSLDLGQGRGNEQFFGPGTRLTVL.